The 6 T cell receptor beta chains given below trace back to one sample, sequenced in a study of cytomegalovirus exposure and HLA in healthy donors. PCR employed 60 Vbeta and 13 Jbeta primers. Generated by immunoSEQ multiplex PCR, the TCRdb table keeps only in-frame clones and is missing some. The sample has around 150,000 clones, around 77% seen once. Specimen: PBMCs. The receptors stem from a man in his 60s in good health and CMV-seronegative.

There are a few counts of this clone. V and J are TRBV7-6 and TRBJ2-7, with 7 bases aligning to TRBD2. Looked up from germline, CDR1 is SGHVS and CDR2 is FNYEAQ. The CDR3 is 11 amino acids. The CDR3 sequence: CGAGNPYEQYF. DNA for the CDR3: TGTGGAGCGGGGAACCCGTACGAGCAGTACTTC.

The chain combines TRBV28 with TRBJ2-1, with D possibly matching TRBD1 (5 bases). There are 13 residues in the CDR3. The ends were cut back, 6 bases at V and 6 bases at J, with 12 bases in the middle. CDR1 and CDR2 (germline): MDHEN, SYDVKM. In nucleotides, the CDR3 is TGTGCCAGCAGGGGGCGGTTGGGCAATGAGCAGTTCTTC. It is translated as CASRGRLGNEQFF. Looking up the rest from reference TRBV28 and TRBJ2-1 gives the full variable domain: DVKVTQSSRYLVKRTGEKVFLECVQDMDHENMFWYRQDPGLGLRLIYFSYDVKMKEKGDIPEGYSVSREKKERFSLILESASTNQTSMYLCASRGRLGNEQFFGPGTRLTVL.

The genes are TRBV6-1 and TRBJ1-1, with 8 bases aligning to TRBD1. Trimming cost V 2 bases and J 3 bases; bases outside gene matches: 5. This CDR3 is 15 amino acids long. Germline V gene data show CDR1 as MNHNS and CDR2 as SASEGT. The CDR3 bases are TGTGCCAGCAGTGAACCCAGGGGGCGGGACACTGAAGCTTTCTTT. Translated: CASSEPRGRDTEAFF.

This CDR3 reads CASSPQGYEQYF. In DNA form, the CDR3 reads TGTGCCAGCAGCCCCCAGGGCTACGAGCAGTACTTC. This chain uses TRBV14 with TRBJ2-7, with a possible D match to TRBD1 (5 bases). V lost 4 bases and J 3 bases, leaving 7 bases between the germline ends. Germline V gives CDR1 SGHDN, CDR2 FVKESK. This CDR3 has 12 residues.

The gene calls are TRBV7-2 and TRBJ1-2; TRBD1 matches 9 bases. J gave up 6 bases and V 2 bases, and 7 bases lay outside the gene matches. Germline V gene data show CDR1 as SGHTA and CDR2 as FQGNSA. CDR3 length: 15 residues. DNA of the CDR3: TGTGCCAGCAGCTTACCTACAGGGGGCACGGATGGCTACACCTTC. Protein product: CASSLPTGGTDGYTF.

This clone appeared a few times. The chain links TRBV28 to TRBJ2-1, with 8 bases aligning to TRBD2. The CDR3 spans 16 residues. Germline V gene sequence: CDR1 MDHEN, CDR2 SYDVKM. The ends lost 4 bases at V and 1 base at J; junction bases unmatched: 6. CDR3 amino acids: CASSSSSGPSYNEQFF. The DNA for the CDR3 is TGTGCCAGCAGTTCGTCTAGCGGGCCATCCTACAATGAGCAGTTCTTC.